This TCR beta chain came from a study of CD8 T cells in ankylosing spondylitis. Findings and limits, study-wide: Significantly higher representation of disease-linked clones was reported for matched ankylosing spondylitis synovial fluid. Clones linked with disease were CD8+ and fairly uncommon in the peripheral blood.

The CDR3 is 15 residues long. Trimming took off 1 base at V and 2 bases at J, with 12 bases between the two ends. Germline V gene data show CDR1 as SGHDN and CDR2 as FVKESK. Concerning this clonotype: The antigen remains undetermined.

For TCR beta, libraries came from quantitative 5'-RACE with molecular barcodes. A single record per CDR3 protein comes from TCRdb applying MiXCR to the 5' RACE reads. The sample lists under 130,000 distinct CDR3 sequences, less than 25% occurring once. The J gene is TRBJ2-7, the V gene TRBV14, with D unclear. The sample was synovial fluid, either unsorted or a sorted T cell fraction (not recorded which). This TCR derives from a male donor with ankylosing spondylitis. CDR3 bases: TGTGCCAGCAGCCAAGCACAAGGCCATACCTACGAGCAGTACGTC. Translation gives CASSQAQGHTYEQYV.